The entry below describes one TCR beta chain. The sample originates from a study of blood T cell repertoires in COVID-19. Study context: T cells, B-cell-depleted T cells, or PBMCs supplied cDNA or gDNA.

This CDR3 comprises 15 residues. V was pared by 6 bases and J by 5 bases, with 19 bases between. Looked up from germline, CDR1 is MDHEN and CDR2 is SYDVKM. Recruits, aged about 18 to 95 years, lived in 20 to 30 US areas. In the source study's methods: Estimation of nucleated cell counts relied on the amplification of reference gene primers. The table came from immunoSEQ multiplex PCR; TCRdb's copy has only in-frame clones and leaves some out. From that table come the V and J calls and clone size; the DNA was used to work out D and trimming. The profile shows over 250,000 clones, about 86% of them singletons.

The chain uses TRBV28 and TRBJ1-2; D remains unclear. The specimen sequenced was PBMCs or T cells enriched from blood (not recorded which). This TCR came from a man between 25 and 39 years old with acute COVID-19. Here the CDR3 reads CASRPPGERVYGYTF. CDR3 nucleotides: TGTGCCAGCAGGCCACCGGGAGAACGGGTATATGGCTACACCTTC.